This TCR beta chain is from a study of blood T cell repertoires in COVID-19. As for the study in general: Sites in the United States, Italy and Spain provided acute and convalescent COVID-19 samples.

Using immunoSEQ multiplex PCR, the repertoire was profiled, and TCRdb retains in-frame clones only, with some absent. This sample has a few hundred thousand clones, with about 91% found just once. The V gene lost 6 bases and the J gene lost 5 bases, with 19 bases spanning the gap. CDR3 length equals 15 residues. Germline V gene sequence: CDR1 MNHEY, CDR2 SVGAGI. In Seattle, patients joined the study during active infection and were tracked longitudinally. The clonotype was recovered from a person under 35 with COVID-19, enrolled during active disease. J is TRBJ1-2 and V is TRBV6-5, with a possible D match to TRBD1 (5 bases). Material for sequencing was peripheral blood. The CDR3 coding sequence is TGTGCCAGCAGCTGGGAGGGGACGGGCTTGTATGGCTACACCTTC. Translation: CASSWEGTGLYGYTF.